The 9 T cell receptor beta chains given below trace back to one sample, sequenced in a study of cytomegalovirus exposure and HLA in healthy donors. The PCR was carried out with 60 Vbeta primers and 13 Jbeta primers. Using immunoSEQ multiplex PCR, the repertoire was profiled, and TCRdb retains in-frame clones only, with some absent. Of about 62,000 clones detected, approximately 78% appear once; the ten largest clones hold less than 3%. The specimen was PBMCs. All receptors come from a woman aged 25 to 39 in good health and CMV-seronegative.

This chain uses TRBV30 with TRBJ2-1; 9 bases agree with TRBD1. V lost 2 bases to trimming and J lost 4 bases; unmatched junction nucleotides: 6. Looked up from germline, CDR1 is GTSNPN and CDR2 is SVGIG (reference sequence). The length of the CDR3 is 15 residues. DNA of the CDR3: TGTGCCTGGAGTTCGGACAGGGGCGGTTACAATGAGCAGTTCTTC. The encoded protein is CAWSSDRGGYNEQFF.

The CDR3 loop is CASSWDRGAGNTIYF. DNA of the CDR3: TGTGCCAGCAGCTGGGACAGGGGGGCGGGAAACACCATATATTTT. The rearrangement links TRBV7-2 to TRBJ1-3; 11 bases match TRBD1. The length of the CDR3 is 15 residues. V lost 4 bases to trimming and J lost 4 bases; unmatched junction nucleotides: 3. Germline CDR1 is SGHTA and CDR2 is FQGNSA.

This clone was picked up a small number of times. J is TRBJ1-2 and V is TRBV5-1; 7 positions agree with TRBD1. There are 16 residues in the CDR3. Unmatched junction bases numbered 8, after V lost 0 bases and J lost 3 bases. In germline, CDR1 is SGHRS, CDR2 YFSETQ. The CDR3 DNA reads TGCGCCAGCAGCTTGGCTACAGGGGTTTCCCACTATGGCTACACCTTC. Its translation: CASSLATGVSHYGYTF.

CDR3 region: CAISGGQGGNSPLHF. As DNA, the CDR3 is TGTGCCATCAGCGGCGGACAGGGTGGTAATTCACCCCTCCACTTT. The chain joins TRBV10-3 to TRBJ1-6, with 8 nucleotides matching TRBD1. The V gene end was trimmed by 6 bases and the J gene end by 6 bases; junction bases not matched to a gene: 7. The CDR3 is made up of 15 amino acids. From germline, CDR1 is ENHRY and CDR2 SYGVKD.

The CDR3 bases are TGTGCCAGCAGCGTAGGATTAGCAGCAGGGGGCGCCTCTGGGGCCAACGTCCTGACTTTC. As protein: CASSVGLAAGGASGANVLTF. The chain has TRBV9 and TRBJ2-6; 8 nucleotides align to TRBD1. The CDR3 is 20 residues long. V gave up 0 bases and J gave up 0 bases; unmatched junction bases: 11. Germline V gene data show CDR1 as SGDLS and CDR2 as YYNGEE.

The chain joins TRBV2 to TRBJ2-1, with TRBD2 matching 8 bases. CDR1 is SNHLY and CDR2 is FYNNEI in the germline V gene. This CDR3 region has 15 residues. The V gene end was trimmed by 5 bases and the J gene end by 6 bases; junction bases not matched to a gene: 9. DNA of the CDR3: TGTGCCAGCAGTTTCAGCGGGGGCAGCCCCAATGAGCAGTTCTTC. The encoded protein is CASSFSGGSPNEQFF. The full variable domain, in which reference TRBV2 and TRBJ2-1 provide the parts outside the CDR3, is EPEVTQTPSHQVTQMGQEVILRCVPISNHLYFYWYRQILGQKVEFLVSFYNNEISEKSEIFDDQFSVERPDGSNFTLKIRSTKLEDSAMYFCASSFSGGSPNEQFFGPGTRLTVL.

This rearrangement joins TRBV27 to TRBJ1-5, with TRBD1 as a possible D gene (5 bases). The CDR3 sequence is 13 residues long. V was clipped by 2 bases and J by 6 bases, with 8 bases between them. Looked up from germline, CDR1 is MNHEY and CDR2 is SMNVEV (reference sequence). The CDR3, as DNA: TGTGCCAGCAGTTTAACGGGGGTTCAGCCCCAGCATTTT. Translating it yields CASSLTGVQPQHF.

As concerns this clone: A read error may account for a junction end that differs from germline. The chain joins TRBV7-9 to TRBJ2-5; 11 bases are shared with TRBD1. This CDR3 has 16 amino acids. CDR1 is SEHNR, CDR2 FQNEAQ, per germline (reference sequence). The CDR3 reads CSSSPIFRDRGSFGNF. DNA for the CDR3: TGTTCCAGCAGTCCCATTTTCCGGGACAGGGGGTCGTTCGGGAACTTC.

This clone came up a few times. This rearrangement joins TRBV6-5 to TRBJ2-7, with a possible D match to TRBD1 (6 bases). CDR1 is MNHEY, CDR2 SVGAGI, per germline. The CDR3 is 15 amino acids. V lost 3 bases, J lost 0 bases, and 12 bases lay in between. DNA for the CDR3: TGTGCCAGCAGTTATACCGGGACAAGCTCCTACGAGCAGTACTTC. Translation gives CASSYTGTSSYEQYF.